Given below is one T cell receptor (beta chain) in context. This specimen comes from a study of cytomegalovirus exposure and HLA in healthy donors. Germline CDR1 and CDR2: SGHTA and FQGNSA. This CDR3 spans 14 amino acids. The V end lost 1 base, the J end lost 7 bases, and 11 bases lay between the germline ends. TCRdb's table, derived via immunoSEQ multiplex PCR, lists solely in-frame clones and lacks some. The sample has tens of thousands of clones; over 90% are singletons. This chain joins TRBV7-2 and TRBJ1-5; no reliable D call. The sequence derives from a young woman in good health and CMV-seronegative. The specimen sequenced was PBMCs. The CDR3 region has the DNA TGTGCCAGCAGCTTAGATCTGACTGGGCAGCCCCAGCATTTT. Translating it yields CASSLDLTGQPQHF.